This T cell receptor beta chain originates from a study of T cells in narcolepsy. About the study: Healthy controls were enrolled alongside patients with narcolepsy type 1 or type 2.

Study results and limitations: Blood of same and different patients, but not healthy controls, reportedly held recurring autoreactive clonotypes.

This CDR3 has 14 amino acids. V was trimmed by 1 base and J by 5 bases, leaving 11 bases between them. Germline CDR1 reads SEHNR; CDR2 reads FQNEAQ (reference sequence). Method: immunoSEQ multiplex PCR; TCRdb's copy keeps in-frame clones and lacks some. The sample holds 34,000 or so clones, 65% to 85% seen once. A note on this clone: Its antigen remains unknown.

This sequence joins TRBV7-9 and TRBJ1-2, with D maybe TRBD1 (6 bases). The sequence derives from a human donor in good health. The material sequenced was memory (CD45RA-) CD4+ T cells from blood. The CDR3 loop is CASSLDDRPYGYTF. DNA of the CDR3: TGTGCCAGCAGCTTAGATGACAGGCCGTATGGCTACACCTTC.